What follows describes a single T cell receptor beta chain. The identical CDR3 is also encoded by other nucleotide sequences in the sample. This entry belongs to a study of cytomegalovirus exposure and HLA in healthy donors. Across the study: The early release's HLA-typed donors yielded 78 million or so unique TCRs.

Vbeta (60) and Jbeta (13) primers were used in the PCR. Here immunoSEQ multiplex PCR was the method, and the copy in TCRdb shows in-frame clones only, minus some. The sample holds about 130,000 clones, more than 15% seen once. The material sequenced was PBMCs. The TCR sequence derives from a female donor in good health and CMV-seropositive.

In DNA, the CDR3 is TGTGCCAGCAGGAGGACTAGCGGGGACACCGGGGAGCTGTTTTTT. Its protein is CASRRTSGDTGELFF. This chain connects TRBV2 to TRBJ2-2, with TRBD2 identical over 12 bases. From germline, CDR1 is SNHLY and CDR2 FYNNEI. This CDR3 region has 15 residues. Unmatched junction bases numbered 2, after V lost 6 bases and J lost 3 bases. The full variable domain, rest sourced from reference TRBV2 and TRBJ2-2, is EPEVTQTPSHQVTQMGQEVILRCVPISNHLYFYWYRQILGQKVEFLVSFYNNEISEKSEIFDDQFSVERPDGSNFTLKIRSTKLEDSAMYFCASRRTSGDTGELFFGEGSRLTVL.